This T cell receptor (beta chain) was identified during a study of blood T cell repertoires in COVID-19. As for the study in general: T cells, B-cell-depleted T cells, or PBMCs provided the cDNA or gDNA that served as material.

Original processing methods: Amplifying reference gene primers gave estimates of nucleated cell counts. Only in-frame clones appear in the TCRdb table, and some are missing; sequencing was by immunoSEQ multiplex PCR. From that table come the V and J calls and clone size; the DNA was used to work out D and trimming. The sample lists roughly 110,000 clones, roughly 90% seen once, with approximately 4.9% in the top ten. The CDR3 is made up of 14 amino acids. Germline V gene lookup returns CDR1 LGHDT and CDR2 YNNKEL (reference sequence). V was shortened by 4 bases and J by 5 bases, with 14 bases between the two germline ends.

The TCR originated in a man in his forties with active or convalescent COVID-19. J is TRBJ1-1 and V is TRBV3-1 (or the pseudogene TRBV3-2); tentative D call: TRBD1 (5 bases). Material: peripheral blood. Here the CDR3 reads CASSPLGQGTEAFF. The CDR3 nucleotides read TGTGCCAGCAGCCCATTGGGGCAGGGTACTGAAGCTTTCTTT.